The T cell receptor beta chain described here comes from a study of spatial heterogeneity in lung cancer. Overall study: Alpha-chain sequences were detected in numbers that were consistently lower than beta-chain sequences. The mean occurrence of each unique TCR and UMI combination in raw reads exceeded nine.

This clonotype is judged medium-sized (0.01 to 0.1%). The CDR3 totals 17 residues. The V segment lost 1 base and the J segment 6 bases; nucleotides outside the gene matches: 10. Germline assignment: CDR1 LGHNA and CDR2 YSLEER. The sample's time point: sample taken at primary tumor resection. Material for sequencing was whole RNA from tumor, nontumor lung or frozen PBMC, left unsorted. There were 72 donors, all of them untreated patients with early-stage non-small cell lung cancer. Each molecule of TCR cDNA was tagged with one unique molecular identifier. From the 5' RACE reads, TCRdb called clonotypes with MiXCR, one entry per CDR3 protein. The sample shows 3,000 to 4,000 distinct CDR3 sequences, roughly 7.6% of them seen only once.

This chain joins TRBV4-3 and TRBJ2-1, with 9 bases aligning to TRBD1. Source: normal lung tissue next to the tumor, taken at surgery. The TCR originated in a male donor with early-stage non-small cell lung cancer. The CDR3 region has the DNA TGCGCCAGCAGCCAAGGGCTTTGGGACAGGGCCTCCAATGAGCAGTTCTTC. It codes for CASSQGLWDRASNEQFF.